The 9 T cell receptor beta chains in this list originate from one sample, sequenced in a study of vaccination and CD4 T cells after COVID-19. No antigen is known for these receptors. Once obtained from cultured CD4+ T cells, the DNA was sequenced using the Oncomine TCR Beta short-read assay. MiXCR was run by TCRdb on the PCR reads, yielding one entry per CDR3 protein. The repertoire has over 20,000 distinct CDR3 sequences, around 33% of them found once; the top ten carry 2.6%. Noted time point: late sampling 161 to 241 days after vaccination in three convalescent patients. The treatment: approximately nine-day PBMC culture with coronavirus spike peptide pools or control peptides (ViraFEST assay). Here the sequenced sample was CD4+ T cells from blood, cultured in vitro, taken about 7 months after SARS-CoV-2 vaccination. Receptor source: a human donor who had recovered from COVID-19.

This clonotype occurred a few times. This rearrangement joins TRBV28 to TRBJ1-1, with a tentative D call TRBD1 (6 bases). The CDR3 runs to 13 residues. CDR1 and CDR2 (germline): MDHEN, SYDVKM. With 7 bases removed from V and 1 base from J, the gap between germline ends came to 10 bases. CDR3 sequence reads: CASKGRGNTEAFF. In DNA, the CDR3 is TGTGCCAGCAAGGGCAGGGGGAACACTGAAGCTTTCTTT.

In this sample, this clonotype turned up a few times. The V gene is TRBV6-2 or TRBV6-3, the J gene TRBJ2-5; 8 bases map to TRBD2. V shed 2 bases and J 4 bases; nucleotides not matched to a gene: 3. The CDR3 is 14 amino acids. The germline V gene encodes CDR1 MNHEY and CDR2 SVGEGT. The CDR3 loop is CASSYAGGGETQYF. DNA for the CDR3: TGTGCCAGCAGTTACGCGGGGGGTGGAGAGACCCAGTACTTC.

This clonotype was picked up a small number of times. The chain joins TRBV24-1 to TRBJ2-1; D may be TRBD2 (5 bases). The CDR3 totals 15 residues. CDR1 KGHDR and CDR2 SFDVKD come from the germline V gene. V lost 6 bases and J 0 bases, leaving 11 bases between the germline ends. In DNA form, the CDR3 reads TGTGCCACCAGTTCGGCGGGTAGCTCCTACAATGAGCAGTTCTTC. Translating gives CATSSAGSSYNEQFF.

This clonotype is medium-sized. This rearrangement joins TRBV15 to TRBJ1-2; no clear D. The CDR3 contains 16 residues. Trimming left V 0 bases short and J 4 bases short, with 15 bases between. Per the germline V gene, CDR1 is LNHNV and CDR2 is YYDKDF (reference sequence). The CDR3 sequence: CATSRDFAVTTYGYTF. DNA of the CDR3: TGTGCCACCAGCAGAGATTTTGCAGTCACCACCTATGGCTACACCTTC.

This clonotype has just a few counts. The J gene is TRBJ2-5, the V gene TRBV6-1; the D is unclear. The germline CDR1 and CDR2 sequences are MNHNS and SASEGT. Between the trimmed V and J ends, which lost 6 bases and 4 bases, there was a span of 12 bases. This CDR3 has 13 amino acids. The CDR3 nucleotides are TGTGCCAGCAGCTCAGGAGAGGCAGAGACCCAGTACTTC. This encodes CASSSGEAETQYF.

This rearrangement joins TRBV5-1 to TRBJ2-7, with a possible D match to TRBD2 (6 bases). The V gene lost 4 bases and the J gene lost 6 bases, with 17 bases spanning the gap. This CDR3 has 14 amino acids. The germline gives CDR1 SGHRS, CDR2 YFSETQ. CDR3 region: CASSDGRGTGEQYF. The CDR3 DNA is TGCGCCAGCAGCGACGGCCGCGGGACGGGCGAGCAGTACTTC.

CDR3 bases: TGCAGTGCTAACGACCAAACCTACGAGCAGTACTTC. This sequence encodes CSANDQTYEQYF. V usage is TRBV20-1 and J usage is TRBJ2-7; D unclear. Germline CDR1 DFQATT, CDR2 SNEGSKA (reference sequence). The CDR3 is made up of 12 amino acids. Trimming stripped 4 bases from V and 2 bases from J, with 9 bases between.

The chain carries TRBV24-1 and TRBJ2-7; unclear D gene. CDR3 length equals 13 residues. Germline assignment: CDR1 KGHDR and CDR2 SFDVKD. The V end lost 4 bases, the J end lost 0 bases, and 6 bases lay between the germline ends. The CDR3 DNA follows: TGTGCCACCAGTGAGCCGGCCTCCTACGAGCAGTACTTC. Its protein product is CATSEPASYEQYF.

The V and J genes are TRBV29-1 and TRBJ2-5; 9 nucleotides line up with TRBD2. V lost 2 bases and J lost 3; bases outside the gene matches: 4. The CDR3 is 14 amino acids. CDR1 is SQVTM, CDR2 ANQGSEA, per germline. The CDR3, as DNA: TGCAGCGTTGAAAAGCGGGAGGTCAAAGAGACCCAGTACTTC. Its translation is CSVEKREVKETQYF.